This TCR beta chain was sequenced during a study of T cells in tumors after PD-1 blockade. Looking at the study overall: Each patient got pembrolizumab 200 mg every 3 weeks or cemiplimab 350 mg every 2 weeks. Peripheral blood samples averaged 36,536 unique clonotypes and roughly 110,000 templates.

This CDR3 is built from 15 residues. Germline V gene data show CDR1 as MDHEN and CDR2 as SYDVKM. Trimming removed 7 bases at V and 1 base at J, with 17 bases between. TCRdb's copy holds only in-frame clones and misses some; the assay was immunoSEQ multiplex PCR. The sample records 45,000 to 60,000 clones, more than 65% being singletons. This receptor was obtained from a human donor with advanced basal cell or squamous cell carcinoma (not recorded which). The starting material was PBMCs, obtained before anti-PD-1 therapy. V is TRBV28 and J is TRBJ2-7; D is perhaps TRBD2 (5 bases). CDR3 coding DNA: TGTGCCAGCAACATCGGGGATTTGGGGTCCTACGAGCAGTACTTC. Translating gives CASNIGDLGSYEQYF.